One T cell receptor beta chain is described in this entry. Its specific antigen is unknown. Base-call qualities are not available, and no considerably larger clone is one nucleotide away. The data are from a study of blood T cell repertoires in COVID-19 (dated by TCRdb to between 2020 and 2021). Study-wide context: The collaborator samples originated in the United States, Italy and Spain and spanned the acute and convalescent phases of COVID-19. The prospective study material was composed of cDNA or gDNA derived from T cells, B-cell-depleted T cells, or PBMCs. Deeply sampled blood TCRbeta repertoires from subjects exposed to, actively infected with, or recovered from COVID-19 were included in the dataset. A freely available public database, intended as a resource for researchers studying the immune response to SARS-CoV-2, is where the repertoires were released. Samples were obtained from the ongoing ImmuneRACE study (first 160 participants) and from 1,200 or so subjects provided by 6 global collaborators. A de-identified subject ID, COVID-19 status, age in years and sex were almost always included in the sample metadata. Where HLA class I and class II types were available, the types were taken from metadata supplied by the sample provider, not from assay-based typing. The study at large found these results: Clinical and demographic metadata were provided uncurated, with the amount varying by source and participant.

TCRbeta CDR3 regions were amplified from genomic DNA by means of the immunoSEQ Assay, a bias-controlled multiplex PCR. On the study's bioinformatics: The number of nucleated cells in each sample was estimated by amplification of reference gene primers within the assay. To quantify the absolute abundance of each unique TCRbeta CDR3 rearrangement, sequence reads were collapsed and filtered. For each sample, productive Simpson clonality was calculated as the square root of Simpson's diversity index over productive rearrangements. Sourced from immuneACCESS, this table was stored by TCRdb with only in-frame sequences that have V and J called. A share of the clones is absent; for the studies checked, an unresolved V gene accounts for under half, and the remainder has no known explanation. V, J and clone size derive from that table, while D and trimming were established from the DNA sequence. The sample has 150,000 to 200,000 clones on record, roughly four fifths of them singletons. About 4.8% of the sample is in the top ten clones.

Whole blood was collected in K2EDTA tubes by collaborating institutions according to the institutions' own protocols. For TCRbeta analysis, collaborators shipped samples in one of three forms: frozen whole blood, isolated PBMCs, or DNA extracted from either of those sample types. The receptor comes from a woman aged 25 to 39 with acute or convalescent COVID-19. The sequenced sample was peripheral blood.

The DNA sequence follows: TGTGCCAGCACCCACAGCTACACTGAAGCTTTCTTT. Its translation is CASTHSYTEAFF. The rearranged chain carries TRBV28 and TRBJ1-1; a confident D gene designation cannot be given. The CDR3 contains 12 residues, cysteine and phenylalanine counted. Only CDR3 DNA remains: 36 bases, in frame from the first base. A distance of 9 bases separates the germline ends of V and J, which lose 7 bases and 3 bases respectively. The germline V gene supplies CDR1 MDHEN and CDR2 SYDVKM. The entire variable domain, with the stretches around the CDR3 drawn from the reference TRBV28 and TRBJ1-1 proteins, is DVKVTQSSRYLVKRTGEKVFLECVQDMDHENMFWYRQDPGLGLRLIYFSYDVKMKEKGDIPEGYSVSREKKERFSLILESASTNQTSMYLCASTHSYTEAFFGQGTRLTVV.